This TCR beta chain was recovered during a study of T cells in lung cancer brain metastases. Overall study results and limits: The complete infiltrating T cell repertoire may not have been retrieved from FFPE.

Germline V CDR1 and CDR2: LNHDA, SQIVND (reference sequence). The germline V and J ends were trimmed by 5 bases and 8 bases, with 15 bases remaining between them. The CDR3 is 13 residues long. TCRdb's table, derived via immunoSEQ multiplex PCR, lists solely in-frame clones and lacks some. The sample contains around 2,300 clones, around nine tenths of which appear only once. About this clone: Antigen unknown.

This TCR was recovered from a man between 65 and 80 years old with non-small cell lung cancer that had spread to the brain. Material for sequencing was tumor tissue from a brain metastasis. V gene TRBV19 combines with J gene TRBJ1-2; D is undetermined. The CDR3: CASSQSVLEGYTF. DNA of the CDR3: TGTGCCAGTAGTCAATCAGTACTAGAGGGCTACACCTTC.